This T cell receptor (beta chain) came from a study of beta chain features in type 1 diabetes. Study-level information: Analysis included around 110,000,000 sorted cells drawn from all samples. General observations from the study: The naive, central memory and Treg TCRB repertoires looked more alike in patients than they did in healthy donors.

This CDR3 has 14 residues. V lost 0 bases and J lost 8; bases outside the gene matches: 1. Germline V gives CDR1 SGHRS, CDR2 YFSETQ. The investigators reverse transcribed all of the isolated RNA, so they sequenced expressed TCRB transcripts. Method: immunoSEQ multiplex PCR; TCRdb's copy keeps in-frame clones and lacks some. This table holds 400,000 to 550,000 clones, around 10% found once. This clone was counted between two and nine times. Its antigen is as yet unknown. One heparinised blood draw, averaging approximately 120 mL, came from each donor. CD4+ naive, central memory, regulatory and stem cell-like memory cells were sorted via CD45RO/CCR7/CD25/CD127/CD95/CD27.

The clonotype originates from a woman between 18 and 29 years old in good health. Sequenced: naive CD4+ T cells from blood. This chain uses TRBV5-1 with TRBJ2-1, with 11 bases that match TRBD2. CDR3 sequence (DNA): TGCGCCAGCAGCTTGGTGACTAGCGGGGATGAGCAGTTCTTC. Protein product: CASSLVTSGDEQFF.